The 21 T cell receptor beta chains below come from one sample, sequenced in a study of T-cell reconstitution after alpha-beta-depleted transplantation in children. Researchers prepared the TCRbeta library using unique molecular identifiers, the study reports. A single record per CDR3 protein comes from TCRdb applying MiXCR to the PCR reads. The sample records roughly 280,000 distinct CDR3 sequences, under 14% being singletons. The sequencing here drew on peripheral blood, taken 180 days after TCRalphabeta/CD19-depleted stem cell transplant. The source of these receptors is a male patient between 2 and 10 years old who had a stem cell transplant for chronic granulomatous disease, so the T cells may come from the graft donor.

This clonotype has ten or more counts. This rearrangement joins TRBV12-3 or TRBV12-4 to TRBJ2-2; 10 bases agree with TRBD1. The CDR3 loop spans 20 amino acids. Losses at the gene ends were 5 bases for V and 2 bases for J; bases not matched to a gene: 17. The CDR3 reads CASSPQGTGDPSLNTGELFF. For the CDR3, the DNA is TGTGCCAGCAGTCCCCAAGGGACAGGGGATCCCTCCTTAAACACCGGGGAGCTGTTTTTT.

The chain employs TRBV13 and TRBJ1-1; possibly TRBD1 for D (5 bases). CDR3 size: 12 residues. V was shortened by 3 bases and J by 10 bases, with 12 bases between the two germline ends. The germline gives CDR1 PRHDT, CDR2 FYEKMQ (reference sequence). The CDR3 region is CASSFIRQGAFF. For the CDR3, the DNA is TGTGCCAGCAGCTTTATTCGGCAGGGAGCTTTCTTT.

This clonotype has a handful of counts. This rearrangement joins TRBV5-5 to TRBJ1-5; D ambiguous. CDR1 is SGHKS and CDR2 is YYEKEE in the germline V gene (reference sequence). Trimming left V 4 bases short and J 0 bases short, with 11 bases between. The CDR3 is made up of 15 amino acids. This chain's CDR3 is CASSAGIYSNQPQHF. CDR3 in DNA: TGTGCCAGCAGCGCCGGGATATATAGCAATCAGCCCCAGCATTTT.

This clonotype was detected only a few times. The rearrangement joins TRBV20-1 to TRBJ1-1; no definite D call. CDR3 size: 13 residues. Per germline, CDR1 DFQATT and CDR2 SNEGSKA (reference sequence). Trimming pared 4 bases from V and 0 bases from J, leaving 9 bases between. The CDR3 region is CSAKVSMNTEAFF. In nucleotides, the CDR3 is TGCAGTGCTAAGGTGTCGATGAACACTGAAGCTTTCTTT.

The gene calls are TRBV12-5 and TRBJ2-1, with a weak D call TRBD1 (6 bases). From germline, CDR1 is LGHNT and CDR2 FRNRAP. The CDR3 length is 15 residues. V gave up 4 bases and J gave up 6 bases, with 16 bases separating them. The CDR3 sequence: CASGSGTPSFNEQFF. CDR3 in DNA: TGTGCTAGTGGTTCCGGGACACCCTCATTCAATGAGCAGTTCTTC.

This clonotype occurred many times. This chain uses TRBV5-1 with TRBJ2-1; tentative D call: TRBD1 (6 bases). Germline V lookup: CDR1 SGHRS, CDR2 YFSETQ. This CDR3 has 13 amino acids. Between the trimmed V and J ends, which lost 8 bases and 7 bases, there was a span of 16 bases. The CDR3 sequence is CASTTPRGNEQFF. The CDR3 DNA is TGCGCCAGTACTACTCCGAGGGGGAATGAGCAGTTCTTC.

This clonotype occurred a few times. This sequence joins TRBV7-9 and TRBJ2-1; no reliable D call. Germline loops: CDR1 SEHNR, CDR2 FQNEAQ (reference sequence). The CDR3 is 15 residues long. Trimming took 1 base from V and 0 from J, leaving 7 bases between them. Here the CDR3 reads CASSLGELSYNEQFF. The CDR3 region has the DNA TGTGCCAGCAGCTTAGGAGAACTCTCCTACAATGAGCAGTTCTTC.

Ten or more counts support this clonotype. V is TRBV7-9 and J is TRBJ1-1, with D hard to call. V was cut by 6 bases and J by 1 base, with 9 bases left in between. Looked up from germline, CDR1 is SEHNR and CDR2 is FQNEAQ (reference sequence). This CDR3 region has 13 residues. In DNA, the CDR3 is TGTGCCAGCAGTTTCCGCCCGAACACTGAAGCTTTCTTT. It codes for CASSFRPNTEAFF. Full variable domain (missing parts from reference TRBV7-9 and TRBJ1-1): DTGVSQNPRHKITKRGQNVTFRCDPISEHNRLYWYRQTLGQGPEFLTYFQNEAQLEKSRLLSDRFSAERPKGSFSTLEIQRTEQGDSAMYLCASSFRPNTEAFFGQGTRLTVV.

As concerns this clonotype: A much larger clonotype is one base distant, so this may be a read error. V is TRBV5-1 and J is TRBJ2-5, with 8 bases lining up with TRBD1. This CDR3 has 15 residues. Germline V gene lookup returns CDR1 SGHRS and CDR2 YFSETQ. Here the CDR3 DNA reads TGCGCCAGCAGCTTCCCCCGGACAGGGATAGAGACCCAGTCCTTC. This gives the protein CASSFPRTGIETQSF.

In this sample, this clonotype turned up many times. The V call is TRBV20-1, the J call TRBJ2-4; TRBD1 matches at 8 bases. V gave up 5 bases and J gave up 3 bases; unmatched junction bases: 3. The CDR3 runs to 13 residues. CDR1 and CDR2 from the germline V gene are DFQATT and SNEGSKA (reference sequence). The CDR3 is CSAPGGGKNIQYF. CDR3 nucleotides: TGCAGTGCTCCAGGGGGCGGCAAAAACATTCAGTACTTC.

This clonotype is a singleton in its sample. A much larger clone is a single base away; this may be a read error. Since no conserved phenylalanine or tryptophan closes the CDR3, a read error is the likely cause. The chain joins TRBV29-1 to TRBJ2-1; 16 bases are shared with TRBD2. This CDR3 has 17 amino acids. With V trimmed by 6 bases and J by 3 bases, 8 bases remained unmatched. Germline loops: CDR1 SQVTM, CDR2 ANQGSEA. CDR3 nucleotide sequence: TGCAGCGTCTCGGGACTAGCGGGAGGGAATCTCTACAATGAGCAGTTCATC. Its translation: CSVSGLAGGNLYNEQFI.

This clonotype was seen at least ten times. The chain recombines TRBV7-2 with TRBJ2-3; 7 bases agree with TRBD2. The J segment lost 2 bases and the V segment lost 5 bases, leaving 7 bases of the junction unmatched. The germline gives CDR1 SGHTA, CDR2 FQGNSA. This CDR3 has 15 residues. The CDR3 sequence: CASSPWGGDTDTQYF. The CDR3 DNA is TGTGCCAGCAGCCCATGGGGGGGGGACACAGATACGCAGTATTTT.

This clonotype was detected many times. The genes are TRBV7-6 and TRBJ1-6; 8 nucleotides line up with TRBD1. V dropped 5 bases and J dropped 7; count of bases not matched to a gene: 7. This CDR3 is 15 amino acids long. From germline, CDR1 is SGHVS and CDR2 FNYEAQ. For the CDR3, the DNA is TGTGCCAGCAGCCCCAGGGGGCCCAGAAATTCACCCCTCCACTTT. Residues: CASSPRGPRNSPLHF.

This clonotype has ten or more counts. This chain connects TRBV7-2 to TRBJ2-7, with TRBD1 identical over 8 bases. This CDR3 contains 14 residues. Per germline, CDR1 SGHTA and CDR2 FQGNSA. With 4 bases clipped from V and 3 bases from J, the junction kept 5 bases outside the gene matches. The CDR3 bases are TGTGCCAGCAGCTCGTCGGGACAGGTCTACGAGCAGTACTTC. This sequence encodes CASSSSGQVYEQYF.

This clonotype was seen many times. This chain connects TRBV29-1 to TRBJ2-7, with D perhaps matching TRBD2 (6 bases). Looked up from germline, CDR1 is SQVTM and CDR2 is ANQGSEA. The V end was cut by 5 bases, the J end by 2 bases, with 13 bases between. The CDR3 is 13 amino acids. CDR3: CSVYTSSPYEQYF. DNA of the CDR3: TGCAGCGTTTACACTAGCTCTCCCTACGAGCAGTACTTC.

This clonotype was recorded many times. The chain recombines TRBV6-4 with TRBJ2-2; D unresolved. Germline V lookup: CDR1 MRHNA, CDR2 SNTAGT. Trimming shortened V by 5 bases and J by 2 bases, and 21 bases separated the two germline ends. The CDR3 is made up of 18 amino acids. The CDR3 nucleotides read TGTGCCAGCAGTCCCAAGAAAGCATCTCCATCAAACACCGGGGAGCTGTTTTTT. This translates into CASSPKKASPSNTGELFF.

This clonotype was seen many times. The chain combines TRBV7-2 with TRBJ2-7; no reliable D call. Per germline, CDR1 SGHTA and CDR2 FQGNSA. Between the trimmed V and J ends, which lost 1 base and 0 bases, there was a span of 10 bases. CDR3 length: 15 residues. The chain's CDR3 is CASSLGGLSSYEQYF. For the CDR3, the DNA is TGTGCCAGCAGCTTAGGCGGCTTGAGCTCCTACGAGCAGTACTTC.

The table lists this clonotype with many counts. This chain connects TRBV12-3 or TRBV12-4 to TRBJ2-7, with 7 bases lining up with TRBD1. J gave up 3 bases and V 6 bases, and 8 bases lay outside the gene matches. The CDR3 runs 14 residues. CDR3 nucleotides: TGTGCCAGCAGCAAACAGGGGATGGGCTACGAGCAGTACTTC. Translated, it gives CASSKQGMGYEQYF.

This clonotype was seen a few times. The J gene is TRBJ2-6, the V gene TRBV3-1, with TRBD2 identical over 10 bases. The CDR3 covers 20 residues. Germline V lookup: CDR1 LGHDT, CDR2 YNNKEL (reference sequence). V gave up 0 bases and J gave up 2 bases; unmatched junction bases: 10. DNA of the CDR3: TGTGCCAGCAGCCAAGATTTAGTAGCGGGGGGCGGTCCTGGGGCCAACGTCCTGACTTTC. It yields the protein CASSQDLVAGGGPGANVLTF.

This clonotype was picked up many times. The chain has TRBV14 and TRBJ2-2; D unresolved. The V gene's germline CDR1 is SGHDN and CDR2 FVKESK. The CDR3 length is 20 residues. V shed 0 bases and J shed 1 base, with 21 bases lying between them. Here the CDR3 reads CASSQDRRRGGPKNTGELFF. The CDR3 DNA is TGTGCCAGCAGCCAAGATCGTAGAAGAGGTGGACCGAAGAACACCGGGGAGCTGTTTTTT.

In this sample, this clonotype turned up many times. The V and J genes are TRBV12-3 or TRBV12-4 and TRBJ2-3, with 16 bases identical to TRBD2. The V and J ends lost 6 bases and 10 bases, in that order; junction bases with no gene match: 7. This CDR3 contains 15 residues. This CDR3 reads CASSPSGLAGGAQYF. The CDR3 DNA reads TGTGCCAGCAGCCCCTCGGGACTAGCGGGGGGGGCGCAGTATTTT.